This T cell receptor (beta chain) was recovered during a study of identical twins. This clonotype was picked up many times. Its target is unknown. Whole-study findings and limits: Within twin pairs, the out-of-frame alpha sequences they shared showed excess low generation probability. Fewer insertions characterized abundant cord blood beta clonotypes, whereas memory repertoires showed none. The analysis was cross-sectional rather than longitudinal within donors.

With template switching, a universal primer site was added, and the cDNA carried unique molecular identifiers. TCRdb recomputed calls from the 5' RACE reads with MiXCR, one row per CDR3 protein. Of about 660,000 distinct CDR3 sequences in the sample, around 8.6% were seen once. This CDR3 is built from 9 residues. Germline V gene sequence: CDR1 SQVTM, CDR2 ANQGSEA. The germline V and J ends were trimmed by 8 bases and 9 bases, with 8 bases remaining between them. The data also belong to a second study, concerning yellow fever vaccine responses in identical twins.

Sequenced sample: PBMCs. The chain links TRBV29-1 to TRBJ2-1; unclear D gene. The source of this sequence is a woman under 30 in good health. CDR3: CSFPGEQFF. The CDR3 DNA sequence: TGCAGCTTCCCCGGTGAGCAGTTCTTC.